This T cell receptor beta chain was recorded in a study of T cells after yellow fever vaccination. This clonotype showed up many times. The antigen is not known. MiXCR, run by TCRdb on the 5' RACE reads, gives a single entry per CDR3 protein. Among under 600,000 distinct CDR3 sequences listed, around an eighth were seen once. Study observations and caveats: When the response was secondary, it was weaker but reached its peak faster, day 5 versus 15.

The germline CDR1 and CDR2 sequences are KGHDR and SFDVKD. This CDR3 contains 18 residues. The V gene end was trimmed by 1 base and the J gene end by 5 bases; junction bases not matched to a gene: 8. This sample comprised PBMCs, obtained on the day of the yellow fever booster vaccination. This receptor was taken from a young man who received the YFV17D yellow fever vaccine. The chain is built from TRBV24-1 and TRBJ2-2, with 11 bases that match TRBD1. The CDR3 sequence is CATSDLRPGQGETGELFF. In DNA form, the CDR3 reads TGTGCCACCAGTGATTTACGACCGGGACAGGGGGAGACCGGGGAGCTGTTTTTT.